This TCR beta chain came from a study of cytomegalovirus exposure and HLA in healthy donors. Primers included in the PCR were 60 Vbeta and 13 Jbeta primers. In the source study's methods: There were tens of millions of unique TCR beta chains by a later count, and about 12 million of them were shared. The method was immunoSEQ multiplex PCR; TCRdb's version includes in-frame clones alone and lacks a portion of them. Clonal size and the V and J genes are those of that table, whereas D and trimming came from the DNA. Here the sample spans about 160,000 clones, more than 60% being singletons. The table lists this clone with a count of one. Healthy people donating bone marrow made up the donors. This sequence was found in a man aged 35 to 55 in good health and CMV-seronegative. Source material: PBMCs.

The CDR3 coding sequence is TGTGCCAGCAGTGAAAGTAGAGACAGGGGGGGAAAACTGTTTTTT. Its protein product is CASSESRDRGGKLFF. The chain links TRBV6-1 to TRBJ1-4, with 9 positions matching TRBD1. The CDR3 length is 15 residues. CDR1 MNHNS and CDR2 SASEGT come from the germline V gene. Trimming cost V 2 bases and J 10 bases; bases outside gene matches: 8.